Given below is one T cell receptor beta chain in context. This record belongs to a study of blood T cell repertoires in COVID-19. Study context: Both acute and convalescent COVID-19 samples were obtained from the United States, Italy and Spain.

Authors' analysis steps: Researchers report that nucleated cell counts were estimated from reference gene primer amplification. Produced via immunoSEQ multiplex PCR; TCRdb's table is partial and in-frame only. Clonal size and the V and J genes are those of that table, whereas D and trimming came from the DNA. The repertoire holds around 79,000 clones, with around 89% as singletons. The material sequenced was peripheral blood. This sequence originates from a man aged 65-85 years with active or convalescent COVID-19.

CDR3: CASSPDRGVSNTEAFF. The CDR3 DNA follows: TGTGCCAGCAGCCCGGACAGGGGTGTTTCGAACACTGAAGCTTTCTTT. The chain has TRBV5-6 and TRBJ1-1; 9 nucleotides align to TRBD1. CDR1 and CDR2 from the germline V gene are SGHDT and YYEEEE. Trimming at V came to 4 bases and at J to 1 base, leaving 8 bases not matched to a gene. The CDR3 is 16 residues long.